In its sample, the clone carrying this TCR beta chain was seen many times. Its specificity is unknown. Trimming pared 2 bases from V and 0 bases from J, leaving 8 bases between. This CDR3 spans 14 amino acids. Until they underwent thyroid surgery, no patient had received any treatment. TCRdb re-analyzed the PCR reads through MiXCR. The table shows approximately 70,000 clones, with roughly 18% occurring only once. This entry belongs to a study of metastatic and nonmetastatic thyroid tumors. The study's findings and limits: Reported TCR beta diversity, measured in blood and tumor, was significantly higher for malignant thyroid tumors than for benign nodules.

This receptor was taken from a female donor with papillary thyroid cancer or a benign thyroid nodule (not recorded which). Some clones in this sample may be carry-over from other donors' samples. The sample was blood. The chain is built from TRBV12-3 or TRBV12-4 and TRBJ2-7, with D maybe TRBD2 (5 bases). CDR3 DNA: TGTGCCAGCAGTTTACACGAGGGCTCCTACGAGCAGTACTTC. It specifies CASSLHEGSYEQYF.